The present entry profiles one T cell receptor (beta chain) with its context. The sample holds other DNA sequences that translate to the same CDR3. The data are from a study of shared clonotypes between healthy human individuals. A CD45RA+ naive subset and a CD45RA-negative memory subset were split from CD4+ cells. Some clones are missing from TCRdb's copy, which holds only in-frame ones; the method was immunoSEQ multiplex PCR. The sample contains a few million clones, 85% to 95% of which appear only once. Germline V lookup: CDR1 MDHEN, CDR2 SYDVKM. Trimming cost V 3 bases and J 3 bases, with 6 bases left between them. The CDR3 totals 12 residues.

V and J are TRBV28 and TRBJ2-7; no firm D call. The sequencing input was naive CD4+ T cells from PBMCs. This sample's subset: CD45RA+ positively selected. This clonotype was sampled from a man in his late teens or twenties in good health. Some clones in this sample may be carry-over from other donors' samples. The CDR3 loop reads CASSLGGYEQYF. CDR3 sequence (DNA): TGTGCCAGCAGTTTGGGCGGCTACGAGCAGTACTTC. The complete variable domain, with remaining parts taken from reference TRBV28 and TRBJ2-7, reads DVKVTQSSRYLVKRTGEKVFLECVQDMDHENMFWYRQDPGLGLRLIYFSYDVKMKEKGDIPEGYSVSREKKERFSLILESASTNQTSMYLCASSLGGYEQYFGPGTRLTVT.